These 2 T cell receptor beta chains share one sample of origin, sequenced in a study of T-cell reconstitution after alpha-beta-depleted transplantation in children. Unique molecular identifiers were built into the TCRbeta library. TCRdb ran MiXCR on the PCR reads and lists one entry per CDR3 protein. This sample has around 440,000 distinct CDR3 sequences, with roughly a tenth found just once. Sequenced here: PBMCs, sampled before TCRalphabeta/CD19-depleted stem cell transplant. The source is a child aged 2-15 years with inherited bone marrow failure, due to receive a stem cell transplant.

This clonotype was seen repeatedly, ten times or more. CDR3 nucleotides: TGTGCCAGCAGTGAGCAAACCACAGATACGCAGTATTTT. Protein: CASSEQTTDTQYF. The chain joins TRBV6-4 to TRBJ2-3, with no clear D. The CDR3 spans 13 residues. Trimming removed 3 bases at V and 2 bases at J, with 6 bases between. Germline-derived CDR1 and CDR2 are MRHNA and SNTAGT.

On this clonotype itself: The junction does not match germline at one end; this may be a read error. V usage is TRBV23-1 and J usage is TRBJ2-7; 11 bases are shared with TRBD2. TRBV23-1 is an ORF, and what it does is uncertain. This CDR3 spans 19 amino acids. The CDR3 loop is CASSQGTSGLAVVSYEPYF. For the CDR3, the DNA is TGCGCCAGCAGCCAGGGGACATCGGGACTAGCGGTGGTGTCCTACGAGCCGTACTTC.